This TCR beta chain was obtained from a study of identical twins' blood T cells. The study's findings and limits: Shared CDR3 clonotype counts between two donors mainly tracked the product of their cloneset sizes, twins included. Out-of-frame TCRbeta clonotypes reportedly had markedly more similar V usage in twins than unrelated donors.

Three pairs of healthy female monozygous twins were the donors. All three twin pairs grew up together with likely shared infections and vaccines. As for this clonotype: As yet, its antigen is unknown.

Per the germline V gene, CDR1 is DFQATT and CDR2 is SNEGSKA (reference sequence). The V segment lost 6 bases and the J segment 2 bases; nucleotides outside the gene matches: 12. This CDR3 region has 15 residues. TCRdb independently ran MiXCR on the 5' RACE reads; one entry per CDR3 protein. The repertoire holds hundreds of thousands of distinct CDR3 sequences, with around 30% as singletons. This receptor was identified in a woman aged 18-49 years in good health. The chain recombines TRBV20-1 with TRBJ1-1; 7 bases are a match to TRBD1. The material sequenced was PBMCs. The CDR3 bases are TGCAGTGCCAGGGAGCCCGGACAGGTCAACACTGAAGCTTTCTTT. Its protein product is CSAREPGQVNTEAFF.